This T cell receptor beta chain was documented in a study of vaccination and CD4 T cells after COVID-19. Overall study: Investigators drew the post-COVID samples a median roughly 96 days after diagnosis, with a range of 35 to 161. Timing of post-vaccine sample collection was a median approximately 72 days after dose two, with a range of 14 to 241.

Sequenced with the Oncomine TCR Beta short-read assay was DNA taken from cultured CD4+ T cells. MiXCR, run by TCRdb on the PCR reads, gives a single entry per CDR3 protein. The table lists around 19,000 distinct CDR3 sequences, roughly 30% of them singletons, with approximately 2.5% in the top ten. The CDR3 length is 17 residues. The germline V gene has CDR1 MNHNS and CDR2 SASEGT. J gave up 0 bases and V 6 bases, and 11 bases lay outside the gene matches. Time point meaning: late sampling 161 to 241 days after vaccination in a few convalescent patients. The treatment denotes: roughly nine-day PBMC culture with coronavirus spike peptide pools or control peptides (ViraFEST assay). As for this clonotype: The antigen remains unidentified.

This clonotype originated in a human donor who had recovered from COVID-19. The sequencing used CD4+ T cells from blood, cultured in vitro, collected about 7 months after SARS-CoV-2 vaccination. The chain recombines TRBV6-1 with TRBJ1-3, with 7 bases aligning to TRBD1. The CDR3 loop is CASRGTTGTTSGNTIYF. The CDR3 nucleotides read TGTGCCAGCAGGGGTACGACAGGGACGACCTCTGGAAACACCATATATTTT.